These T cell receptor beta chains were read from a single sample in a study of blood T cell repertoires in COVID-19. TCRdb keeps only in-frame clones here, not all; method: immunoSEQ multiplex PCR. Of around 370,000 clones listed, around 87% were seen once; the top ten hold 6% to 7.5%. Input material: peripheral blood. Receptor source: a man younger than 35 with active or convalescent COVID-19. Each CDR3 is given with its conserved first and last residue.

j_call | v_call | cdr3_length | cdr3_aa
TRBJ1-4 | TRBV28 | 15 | CASSLSRGQNEKLFF
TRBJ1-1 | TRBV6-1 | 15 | CASSEHGGENTEAFF
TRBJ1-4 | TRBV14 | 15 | CASSQDRGPNEKLFF
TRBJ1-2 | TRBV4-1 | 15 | CASSDYSRGFYGYTF
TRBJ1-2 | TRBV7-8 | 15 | CASSPSIQGLTSYTF
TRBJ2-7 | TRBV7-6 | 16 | CASSPGRRQGIGEQYF
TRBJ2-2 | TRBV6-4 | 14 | CASSVSGGTGELFF
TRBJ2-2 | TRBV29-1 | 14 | CSGSGTPNTGELFF
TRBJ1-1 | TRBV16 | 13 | CASSQGRNTEAFF
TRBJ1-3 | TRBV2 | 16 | CASNKGQGASGNTIYF
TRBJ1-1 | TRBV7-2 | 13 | CASSLEFGRGAFF
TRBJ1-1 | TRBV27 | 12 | CASSTGLTEAFF
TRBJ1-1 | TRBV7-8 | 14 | CASSRGQLGGEAFF
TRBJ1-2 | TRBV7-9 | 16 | CASSLDGSRNNYGYTF
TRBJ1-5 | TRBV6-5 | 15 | CASTMTGGKNQPQHF
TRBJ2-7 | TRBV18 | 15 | CASSPTLAGGIEQYF
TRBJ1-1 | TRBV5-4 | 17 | CASKMRVRGPLNTEAFF
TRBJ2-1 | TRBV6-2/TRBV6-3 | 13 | CASSPEPPWYRFF
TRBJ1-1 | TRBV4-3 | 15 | CASSHPGQVLTEAFF
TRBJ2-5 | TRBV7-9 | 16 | CASSLGLASIQETQYF
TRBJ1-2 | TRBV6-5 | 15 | CASSYSREANYGYTF
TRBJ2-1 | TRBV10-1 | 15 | CASSAPYPDDNEQFF
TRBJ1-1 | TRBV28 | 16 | CASSLGGGGPNTEAFF
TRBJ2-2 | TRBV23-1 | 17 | CASSQCGQGGRTGELFF
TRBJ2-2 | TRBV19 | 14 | CASQQGWPTGELFF
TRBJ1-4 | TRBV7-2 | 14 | CASSPGRGWEKLFF
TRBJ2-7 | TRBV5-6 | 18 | CASSQITLSGHRPYEQYF
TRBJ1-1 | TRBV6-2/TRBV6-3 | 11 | CASSYGGRAFF
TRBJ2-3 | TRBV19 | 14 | CASSMDSNTDTQYF
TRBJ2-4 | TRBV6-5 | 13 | CASSSSGKGRTYF
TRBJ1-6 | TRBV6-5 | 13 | CASSYSSGSPLHF
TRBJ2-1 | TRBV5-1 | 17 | CASSLGTEKLAYNEQFF
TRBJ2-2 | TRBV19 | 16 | CASSRGTGFDTGELFF
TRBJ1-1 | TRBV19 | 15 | CASSPRTGLDTEAFF
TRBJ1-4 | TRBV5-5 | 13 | CASSLAFGEKLFF
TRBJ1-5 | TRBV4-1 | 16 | CASSQTMTGSNQPQHF
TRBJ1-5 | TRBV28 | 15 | CASNSVRGGNQPQHF
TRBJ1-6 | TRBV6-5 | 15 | CASSYDRDRVSPLHF
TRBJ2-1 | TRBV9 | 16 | CASSVVEGRSYNEQFF
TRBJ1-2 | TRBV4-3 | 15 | CASSQVTGELYGYTF
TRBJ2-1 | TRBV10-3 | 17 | CAISESTPGGTNNEQFF
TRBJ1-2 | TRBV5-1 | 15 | CASSLETGKGYGYTF
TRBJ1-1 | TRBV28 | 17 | CASRQIRTGRMNTEAFF
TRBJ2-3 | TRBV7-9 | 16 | CASSPPGGRTTDTQYF
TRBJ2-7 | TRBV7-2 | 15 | CASSDGGSTSYEQYF
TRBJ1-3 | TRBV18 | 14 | CASENRGGGNTIYF
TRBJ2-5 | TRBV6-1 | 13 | CASSENREETQYF
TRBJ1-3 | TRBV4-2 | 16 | CASSQDGGAPGNTIYF
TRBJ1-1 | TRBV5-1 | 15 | CASSLESGDFTEAFF
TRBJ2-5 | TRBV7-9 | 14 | CASSLGQGVETQYF
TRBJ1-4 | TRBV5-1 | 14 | CASRRGGGNEKLFF
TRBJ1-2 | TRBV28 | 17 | CASSSYLRQGQGYGYTF
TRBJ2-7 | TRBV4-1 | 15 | CASSPGAGGSYEQYF
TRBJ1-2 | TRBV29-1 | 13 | CSFRDRGSYGYTF